Listed below are T cell receptor beta chains from one sample, sequenced in a study of blood T cells in healthy people across ages. TCRdb re-derived calls from the 5' RACE reads in MiXCR, one entry per CDR3 protein. The sample lists approximately 400,000 distinct CDR3 sequences, 45% to 65% seen once, with under 60% in the top ten. The sequenced sample was blood. Receptor source: a man in his sixties in good health. Both conserved end residues are part of each CDR3. Each record gives: CDR3 protein, CDR3 DNA, V gene, CDR3 length, D gene, J gene, clone size. A D gene is named only where the DNA matches it firmly. Size values are once, few and many counts, or a class for expanded clones, and some rows have none.

CDR3 protein: CASSYGSGAKKETQYF
CDR3 DNA: TGTGCCAGCAGTTACGGCTCGGGAGCAAAAAAAGAGACCCAGTACTTC
V gene: TRBV6-6
CDR3 length: 16
D gene: .
J gene: TRBJ2-5
clone size: .

CDR3 protein: CTSSLSPLSDTQYF
CDR3 DNA: TGTACCAGCAGCTTATCCCCCCTCTCAGATACGCAGTATTTT
V gene: TRBV11-2
CDR3 length: 14
D gene: .
J gene: TRBJ2-3
clone size: .

CDR3 protein: CASSLLAGESEQYF
CDR3 DNA: TGTGCCAGCAGCCTACTAGCGGGGGAGAGCGAGCAGTACTTC
V gene: TRBV6-2/TRBV6-3
CDR3 length: 14
D gene: TRBD2
J gene: TRBJ2-7
clone size: .

CDR3 protein: CASTWMGGAYNEQFF
CDR3 DNA: TGTGCCAGCACCTGGATGGGGGGAGCCTACAATGAGCAGTTCTTC
V gene: TRBV12-3/TRBV12-4
CDR3 length: 15
D gene: .
J gene: TRBJ2-1
clone size: .

CDR3 protein: CSVSPPLSYNEQYF
CDR3 DNA: TGCAGCGTTTCCCCCCCCCTCTCCTACAATGAGCAGTACTTC
V gene: TRBV29-1
CDR3 length: 14
D gene: .
J gene: TRBJ2-5
clone size: .

CDR3 protein: CSVLVSGSDEQFF
CDR3 DNA: TGCAGCGTTCTGGTGAGCGGGAGTGATGAGCAGTTCTTC
V gene: TRBV29-1
CDR3 length: 13
D gene: TRBD2
J gene: TRBJ2-1
clone size: .

CDR3 protein: CSAGGRRGGSEQYF
CDR3 DNA: TGCAGTGCTGGGGGACGGAGGGGTGGGAGCGAGCAGTACTTC
V gene: TRBV20-1
CDR3 length: 14
D gene: .
J gene: TRBJ2-7
clone size: .

CDR3 protein: CASSLGVATGYNSPLHF
CDR3 DNA: TGTGCCAGCAGCTTAGGGGTAGCCACCGGGTATAATTCACCCCTCCACTTT
V gene: TRBV11-2
CDR3 length: 17
D gene: .
J gene: TRBJ1-6
clone size: few

CDR3 protein: CASSQDVAIQPQHF
CDR3 DNA: TGTGCCAGCAGCCAAGATGTTGCTATTCAGCCCCAGCATTTT
V gene: TRBV3-1
CDR3 length: 14
D gene: .
J gene: TRBJ1-5
clone size: .

CDR3 protein: CASRSAGTGFDTQYF
CDR3 DNA: TGTGCCAGCAGATCCGCCGGGACAGGGTTTGATACGCAGTATTTT
V gene: TRBV6-5
CDR3 length: 15
D gene: TRBD1
J gene: TRBJ2-3
clone size: .

CDR3 protein: CASSPRGRSGEQYF
CDR3 DNA: TGTGCCAGCTCACCCCGCGGGAGGTCGGGCGAGCAGTACTTC
V gene: TRBV18
CDR3 length: 14
D gene: TRBD2
J gene: TRBJ2-7
clone size: .

CDR3 protein: CASSLDVGGVPYEQYF
CDR3 DNA: TGTGCCAGCAGCTTAGATGTGGGGGGAGTGCCCTACGAGCAGTACTTC
V gene: TRBV11-2
CDR3 length: 16
D gene: .
J gene: TRBJ2-7
clone size: .